What follows are 32 T cell receptor beta chains derived from one specimen sequenced in a study of blood T cell repertoires in COVID-19. The table came from immunoSEQ multiplex PCR; TCRdb's copy has only in-frame clones and leaves some out. Here the sample spans roughly 260,000 clones, about 87% being singletons. The sample was peripheral blood. Receptor source: a woman aged 40 to 50 with acute or convalescent COVID-19.

This clone turned up a few times. The chain has TRBV6-2 or TRBV6-3 and TRBJ1-2, with unresolved D. Germline V gives CDR1 MNHEY, CDR2 SVGEGT. This CDR3 is built from 14 residues. The ends were cut back, 4 bases at V and 8 bases at J, with 17 bases in the middle. The CDR3 loop reads CASSFTSGGGGYTF. The CDR3 region has the DNA TGTGCCAGCAGTTTCACGAGCGGTGGTGGAGGCTACACCTTC.

The gene calls are TRBV6-6 and TRBJ2-3; 7 bases align to TRBD2. V shed 2 bases and J 0 bases; nucleotides not matched to a gene: 5. Germline CDR1 MNHNY, CDR2 SVGAGI (reference sequence). This CDR3 is built from 16 residues. CDR3 nucleotides: TGTGCCAGCAGTTACGGGGGGGTTTTTAGCACAGATACGCAGTATTTT. Translation: CASSYGGVFSTDTQYF.

The chain recombines TRBV14 with TRBJ1-3; weak D call: TRBD1 (6 bases). This CDR3 is 15 amino acids long. Germline CDR1 SGHDN, CDR2 FVKESK. V gave up 5 bases and J gave up 3 bases, with 14 bases separating them. The CDR3 spells CASSAYRVGGNTIYF. The CDR3 bases are TGTGCCAGCAGCGCCTACAGGGTCGGTGGAAACACCATATATTTT. The variable domain in full, with the rest retrieved from reference TRBV14 and TRBJ1-3, is EAGVTQFPSHSVIEKGQTVTLRCDPISGHDNLYWYRRVMGKEIKFLLHFVKESKQDESGMPNNRFLAERTGGTYSTLKVQPAELEDSGVYFCASSAYRVGGNTIYFGEGSWLTVV.

This chain joins TRBV29-1 and TRBJ2-1, with a possible D match to TRBD1 (6 bases). The V end lost 3 bases, the J end lost 7 bases, and 13 bases lay between the germline ends. Looked up from germline, CDR1 is SQVTM and CDR2 is ANQGSEA. The CDR3 spans 13 residues. The CDR3 protein is CSVEGDTGNEQFF. The CDR3 DNA reads TGCAGCGTTGAGGGGGACACAGGAAATGAGCAGTTCTTC.

The V and J genes are TRBV2 and TRBJ1-1, with D unresolved. Germline CDR1 and CDR2: SNHLY and FYNNEI. V was cut by 5 bases and J by 3 bases, with 10 bases left in between. The CDR3 consists of 13 residues. The CDR3 here is CASSPERDTEAFF. CDR3 bases: TGTGCCAGCAGTCCGGAGAGGGACACTGAAGCTTTCTTT. Full variable domain (missing parts from reference TRBV2 and TRBJ1-1): EPEVTQTPSHQVTQMGQEVILRCVPISNHLYFYWYRQILGQKVEFLVSFYNNEISEKSEIFDDQFSVERPDGSNFTLKIRSTKLEDSAMYFCASSPERDTEAFFGQGTRLTVV.

The V gene is TRBV6-5, the J gene TRBJ1-2, with D possibly TRBD1 on 5 matching bases. The CDR3 sequence is 12 residues long. Germline CDR1 MNHEY, CDR2 SVGAGI. V dropped 8 bases and J dropped 6 bases, with 13 bases sitting between them. The CDR3 nucleotides are TGTGCCAGCGTAGACAGTTTAAATGGCTACACCTTC. Translation gives CASVDSLNGYTF.

This clone has a single count. This chain joins TRBV5-1 and TRBJ2-1, with 11 bases that match TRBD1. The CDR3 length is 15 residues. Germline CDR1 SGHRS, CDR2 YFSETQ. V lost 3 bases to trimming and J lost 4 bases; unmatched junction nucleotides: 3. CDR3 amino acids: CASSSGQGVYNEQFF. For the CDR3, the DNA is TGCGCCAGCAGCTCGGGACAGGGGGTGTACAATGAGCAGTTCTTC.

Remarks on this clone: A much larger clone differs from this one at a single base, so this may be a read error. Other DNA sequences in this sample translate to the same CDR3. The J gene is TRBJ2-3, the V gene TRBV11-3, with D possibly being TRBD2 (6 bases). Trimming left V 1 base short and J 1 base short, with 6 bases between. Per the germline V gene, CDR1 is SGHNT and CDR2 is YENEEA. The CDR3 extends over 14 amino acids. The CDR3 region has the DNA TGTGCCAGCAGCTTAGCGGGGGGCACAGATACGCAGTATTTT. This codes for CASSLAGGTDTQYF.

This chain links TRBV30 with TRBJ1-2; D call uncertain. This CDR3 comprises 16 residues. Trimming took 1 base from V and 5 from J, leaving 20 bases between them. The germline V gene has CDR1 GTSNPN and CDR2 SVGIG (reference sequence). The CDR3 loop reads CAWSETWAGDRYGYTF. DNA for the CDR3: TGTGCCTGGAGTGAGACGTGGGCCGGTGATCGATATGGCTACACCTTC.

The chain combines TRBV5-1 with TRBJ2-2; D is undetermined. Germline values: CDR1 SGHRS, CDR2 YFSETQ. V was cut by 4 bases and J by 4 bases, with 11 bases left in between. The CDR3 is 14 amino acids. CDR3 bases: TGCGCCAGCAGCGGATTGCGGAGCACCGGGGAGCTGTTTTTT. Translated, it gives CASSGLRSTGELFF.

The genes are TRBV21-1 and TRBJ2-2; the tabulated D call, TRBD2, remains unverified against the DNA. TRBV21-1 is listed as a pseudogene. The CDR3 is 21 residues long. Written as DNA, the CDR3 is TGTGCCAGCATCCCTCAGGACGATTTACTAGCGGGGGGTTTGTGGACCGGGGAGCTGTTTTTT. This gives the protein CASIPQDDLLAGGLWTGELFF.

This clone has a single count. V gene TRBV27 combines with J gene TRBJ1-5; possible D gene TRBD1, 5 bases. CDR3 length equals 13 residues. Trimming pared 3 bases from V and 6 bases from J, leaving 9 bases between. Germline V gene sequence: CDR1 MNHEY, CDR2 SMNVEV (reference sequence). The CDR3 sequence is CASSFGGSQPQHF. For the CDR3, the DNA is TGTGCCAGCAGTTTCGGGGGGTCTCAGCCCCAGCATTTT.

The chain is built from TRBV24-1 and TRBJ2-6; 11 nucleotides match TRBD2. The CDR3 consists of 19 residues. CDR1 and CDR2 (germline): KGHDR, SFDVKD. V shed 3 bases and J 2 bases; nucleotides not matched to a gene: 8. The CDR3 DNA is TGTGCCACCAGTGATCCCATAGCGGGGGGGATTCCTGGGGCCAACGTCCTGACTTTC. Protein sequence: CATSDPIAGGIPGANVLTF.

This clone was counted only a few times. The junction departs from the called germline gene at one end, perhaps through a read error. V gene TRBV12-3 or TRBV12-4 combines with J gene TRBJ1-2; D ambiguous. The length of the CDR3 is 11 residues. In DNA form, the CDR3 reads TGTGCCAGCAGTTTAGCCGGCGACATAGCCTTC. Its translation is CASSLAGDIAF.

The chain combines TRBV7-6 with TRBJ2-1; 9 nucleotides match TRBD2. Germline assignment: CDR1 SGHVS and CDR2 FNYEAQ. Trimming at V came to 2 bases and at J to 10 bases, leaving 12 bases not matched to a gene. The CDR3 totals 16 residues. The CDR3 DNA reads as TGTGCCAGCAGCTTATCCGCGACTAGCGGAGCGGGGGAGCAGTTCTTC. It translates to CASSLSATSGAGEQFF.

This chain joins TRBV4-1 and TRBJ2-2; 9 bases agree with TRBD1. Trimming took 4 bases from V and 1 from J; bases not matched to a gene: 7. The germline CDR1 and CDR2 sequences are MGHRA and YSYEKL. This CDR3 has 17 amino acids. The CDR3, as DNA: TGCGCCAGCAGCCGCCTCGGACAGGGGAGGAACACCGGGGAGCTGTTTTTT. As protein: CASSRLGQGRNTGELFF.

The V gene is TRBV15, the J gene TRBJ1-1, with D possibly matching TRBD1 (5 bases). V lost 3 bases to trimming and J lost 0 bases, with 8 bases between them. The V gene's germline CDR1 is LNHNV and CDR2 YYDKDF (reference sequence). The CDR3 runs to 14 residues. The CDR3, as DNA: TGTGCCACCAGCAGTCTGACAGTGAACACTGAAGCTTTCTTT. Protein: CATSSLTVNTEAFF.

V is TRBV24-1 and J is TRBJ2-1, with 8 bases fitting TRBD2. CDR3 length: 14 residues. J gave up 8 bases and V 3 bases, and 5 bases lay outside the gene matches. The germline gives CDR1 KGHDR, CDR2 SFDVKD. The DNA for the CDR3 is TGTGCCACCAGTGATGGGACTAGGACATATGAGCAGTTCTTC. This gives the protein CATSDGTRTYEQFF.

The chain links TRBV29-1 to TRBJ1-2, with a possible D match to TRBD1 (5 bases). This CDR3 comprises 13 residues. V lost 2 bases and J lost 4, with 11 bases in between. CDR1 and CDR2 (germline): SQVTM, ANQGSEA. This CDR3 is CSVERQISYGYTF. DNA of the CDR3: TGCAGCGTTGAAAGACAGATCAGCTATGGCTACACCTTC.

The table lists this clone with a few counts. This chain connects TRBV10-1 to TRBJ2-2; TRBD1 is a possible D gene (5 bases). The V end lost 6 bases, the J end lost 3 bases, and 8 bases lay between the germline ends. Looked up from germline, CDR1 is WNHNN and CDR2 is SYGVQD (reference sequence). The CDR3 length is 13 residues. The CDR3 protein is CASSAGYTGELFF. CDR3 DNA sequence: TGCGCCAGCAGCGCAGGGTACACCGGGGAGCTGTTTTTT.

The chain links TRBV6-5 to TRBJ1-2, with D tentatively TRBD1 (6 bases). V was shortened by 5 bases and J by 5 bases, with 15 bases between the two germline ends. Germline assignment: CDR1 MNHEY and CDR2 SVGAGI. CDR3 size: 14 residues. CDR3 residues: CASSTGPYLYGYTF. The CDR3, as DNA: TGTGCCAGCAGTACAGGGCCCTACCTTTATGGCTACACCTTC.

This clone occurred once. V and J are TRBV9 and TRBJ2-5, with D uncertain. The V end was cut by 6 bases, the J end by 2 bases, with 11 bases between. This CDR3 is 13 amino acids long. The germline CDR1 and CDR2 sequences are SGDLS and YYNGEE. CDR3 nucleotides: TGTGCCAGCAACCTCGGCAGGCAAGAGACCCAGTACTTC. Residues: CASNLGRQETQYF.

The rearrangement joins TRBV6-4 to TRBJ2-7; D remains unclear. The CDR3 extends over 15 amino acids. CDR1 is MRHNA, CDR2 SNTAGT, per germline. Trimming cost V 2 bases and J 6 bases, with 17 bases left between them. CDR3 loop: CASSDPISPRLEQYV. For the CDR3, the DNA is TGTGCCAGCAGTGACCCGATTAGTCCGCGTCTCGAGCAGTACGTC.

V and J are TRBV5-1 and TRBJ1-2; D perhaps matches TRBD1 (6 bases). Germline loops: CDR1 SGHRS, CDR2 YFSETQ. The CDR3 has 16 residues. The germline V and J ends were trimmed by 3 bases and 2 bases, with 17 bases remaining between them. CDR3 loop: CASSSRGARGNYGYTF. CDR3 bases: TGCGCCAGCAGCTCCCGGGGGGCGCGGGGGAACTATGGCTACACCTTC.

This chain links TRBV4-1 with TRBJ1-2; D is unclear. The CDR3 consists of 14 residues. V gave up 4 bases and J gave up 4 bases, with 13 bases separating them. Looked up from germline, CDR1 is MGHRA and CDR2 is YSYEKL. The DNA of the CDR3 is TGCGCCAGCAGCCCGGGGAGGGAAGGCTATGGCTACACCTTC. As protein: CASSPGREGYGYTF.

This chain uses TRBV5-1 with TRBJ2-5; 7 positions agree with TRBD2. With V trimmed by 4 bases and J by 5 bases, 11 bases remained unmatched. The CDR3 has 15 amino acids. CDR1 is SGHRS, CDR2 YFSETQ, per germline. The CDR3 loop is CASSIGTTIHETQYF. For the CDR3, the DNA is TGCGCCAGCAGCATAGGGACTACCATCCATGAGACCCAGTACTTC.

The chain employs TRBV7-2 and TRBJ2-3; 13 bases agree with TRBD2. V was pared by 4 bases and J by 0 bases, with 4 bases of the junction left unmatched. Germline CDR1 SGHTA, CDR2 FQGNSA. This CDR3 has 17 residues. CDR3 coding DNA: TGTGCCAGCAGCTCACTAGCGGGGGGGGTTAGCACAGATACGCAGTATTTT. Translated, it gives CASSSLAGGVSTDTQYF.

This clone was seen a few times. The chain has TRBV19 and TRBJ1-1; TRBD1 matches 7 bases. Trimming removed 0 bases from V and 10 bases from J; junction bases left unmatched: 8. Germline V lookup: CDR1 LNHDA, CDR2 SQIVND (reference sequence). The CDR3 spans 14 residues. This CDR3 is CASSIDRGGWGAFF. DNA of the CDR3: TGTGCCAGTAGTATAGATCGAGGGGGCTGGGGAGCTTTCTTT.

V gene TRBV10-3 combines with J gene TRBJ1-2, with a possible D match to TRBD1 (5 bases). This CDR3 has 15 amino acids. The germline V gene encodes CDR1 ENHRY and CDR2 SYGVKD. V lost 1 base and J 4 bases, leaving 13 bases between the germline ends. CDR3 nucleotides: TGTGCCATCAGTGAGTGGAGCACGGGGGGCTATGGCTACACCTTC. This codes for CAISEWSTGGYGYTF.

This rearrangement joins TRBV11-2 to TRBJ1-1; D is perhaps TRBD1 (5 bases). This CDR3 spans 13 amino acids. V lost 5 bases and J 7 bases, leaving 14 bases between the germline ends. Looked up from germline, CDR1 is SGHAT and CDR2 is FQNNGV. In DNA, the CDR3 is TGTGCCAGCAGCCCGCAGGGTTCCGGTGAAGCTTTCTTT. Its translation: CASSPQGSGEAFF.

The genes are TRBV9 and TRBJ2-5; 7 positions match TRBD2. Germline V gene sequence: CDR1 SGDLS, CDR2 YYNGEE. Losses at the gene ends were 0 bases for V and 5 bases for J; bases not matched to a gene: 4. The CDR3 is made up of 14 amino acids. The CDR3 DNA reads TGTGCCAGCAGCGTAGGGACTAGGGTCGAGACCCAGTACTTC. This translates into CASSVGTRVETQYF.

This chain uses TRBV7-9 with TRBJ1-1; TRBD1 agrees at 7 bases. This CDR3 has 16 amino acids. The J segment lost 1 base and the V segment lost 5 bases, leaving 10 bases of the junction unmatched. Looked up from germline, CDR1 is SEHNR and CDR2 is FQNEAQ (reference sequence). CDR3: CASSEGQLRANTEAFF. The CDR3 DNA sequence: TGTGCCAGCAGCGAGGGACAGCTGAGGGCGAACACTGAAGCTTTCTTT. Full variable domain (outside the CDR3, taken from reference TRBV7-9 and TRBJ1-1): DTGVSQNPRHKITKRGQNVTFRCDPISEHNRLYWYRQTLGQGPEFLTYFQNEAQLEKSRLLSDRFSAERPKGSFSTLEIQRTEQGDSAMYLCASSEGQLRANTEAFFGQGTRLTVV.